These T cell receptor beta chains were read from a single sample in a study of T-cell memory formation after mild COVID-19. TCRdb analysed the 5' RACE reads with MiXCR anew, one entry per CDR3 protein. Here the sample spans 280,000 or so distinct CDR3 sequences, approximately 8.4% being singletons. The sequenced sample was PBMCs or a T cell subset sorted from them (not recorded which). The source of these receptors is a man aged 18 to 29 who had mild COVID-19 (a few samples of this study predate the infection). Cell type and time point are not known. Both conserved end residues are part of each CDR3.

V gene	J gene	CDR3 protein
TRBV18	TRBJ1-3	CASSPTGLGRNTIYF
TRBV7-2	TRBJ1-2	CASSPGQGDAYGYTF
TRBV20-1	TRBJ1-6	CSASGQGPRKSSPLHF
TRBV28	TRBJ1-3	CASSSGPLGNTIYF
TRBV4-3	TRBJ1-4	CASSQDRAGPIEELFF
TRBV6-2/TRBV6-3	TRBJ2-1	CASSPGSVRRF
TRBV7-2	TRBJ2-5	CASSQMGGEETQYF
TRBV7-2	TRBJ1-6	CASSQRDRGTLHF
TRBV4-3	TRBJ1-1	CASSPRTGGIVDTEAFF
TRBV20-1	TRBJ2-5	CSVGASVRTSGHLFRGETQYF
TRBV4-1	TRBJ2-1	CASSPVALAGVNEQFF
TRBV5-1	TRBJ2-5	CASSRQGQETQYF
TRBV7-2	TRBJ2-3	CASSLDIATDTQYF
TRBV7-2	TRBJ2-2	CASSLGLAGGMSTGELFF
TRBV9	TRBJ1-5	CASSVVGGNQPQHF
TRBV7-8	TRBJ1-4	CASSLVGDPFQPLRDPGEEKLFF
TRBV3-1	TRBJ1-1	CASSQDKQGGTEAFF
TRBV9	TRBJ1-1	CASSPRGRGEAFF
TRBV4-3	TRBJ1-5	CASSQDTRGYQPQHF
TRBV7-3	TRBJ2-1	CASSSSGGVWDEQFF
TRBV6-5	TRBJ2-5	CASTMQGEETQYF
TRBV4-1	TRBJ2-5	CASSQAHSGLETQYF
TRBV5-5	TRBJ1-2	CASSQQGQANYGYTF
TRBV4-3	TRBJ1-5	CASSQDIRGNQPQHF
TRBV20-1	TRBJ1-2	CSATWTGYGYTF
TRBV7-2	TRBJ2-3	CASSPPGLARGTQYF
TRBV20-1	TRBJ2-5	CSATTGGTGKTQYF
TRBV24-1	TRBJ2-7	CATGGQGHYEQYF
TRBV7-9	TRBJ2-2	CASSLATGELFF
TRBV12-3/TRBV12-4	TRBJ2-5	CASSWVGQETQYF
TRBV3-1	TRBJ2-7	CAIPIQGSPYEQYF
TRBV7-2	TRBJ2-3	CASSPMGLADTQYF
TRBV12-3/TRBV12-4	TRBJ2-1	CASSLAGASGGPSREQFF
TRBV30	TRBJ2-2	CAWSVGRHRELFF
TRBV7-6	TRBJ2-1	CASSLGSGGHYNEQFF
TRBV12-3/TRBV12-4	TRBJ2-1	CASSLAQRPRGNNEQFF
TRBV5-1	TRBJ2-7	CASRTLAGTYEQYF
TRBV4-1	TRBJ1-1	CASSQGPGRTNTEAFF
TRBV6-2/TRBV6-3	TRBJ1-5	CASKKTASNQPQHF
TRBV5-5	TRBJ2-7	CASSYQDTYEQYF
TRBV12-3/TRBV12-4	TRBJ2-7	CASSFGRGEYEQYF
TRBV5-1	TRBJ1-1	CASSSSWTEAFF
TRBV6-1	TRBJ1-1	CASSEVDRREAFF
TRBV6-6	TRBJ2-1	CASRSQGNEQFF
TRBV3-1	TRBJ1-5	CASSLGQASQHF
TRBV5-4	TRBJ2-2	CASSLGPTRSTGELFF
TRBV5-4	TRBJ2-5	CAINGEGTVETQYF
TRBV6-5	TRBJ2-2	CASSSWLTGPGELFF
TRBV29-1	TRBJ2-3	CSVDYSYTDTQYF
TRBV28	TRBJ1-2	CASSLMPGDYGYTF
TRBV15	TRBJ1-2	CATSDETAFYGYTF
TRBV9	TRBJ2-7	CASSVARTSEQYF
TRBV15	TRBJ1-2	CATSRDSPYGYTF
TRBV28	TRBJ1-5	CASSLFRDAAQHF
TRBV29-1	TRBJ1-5	CSASQGDLDQPQHF
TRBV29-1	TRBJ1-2	CSARGSGYGYTF
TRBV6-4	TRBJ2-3	CASSAIGGTDTQYF
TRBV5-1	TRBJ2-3	CASSLTLEASRFTDTQYF
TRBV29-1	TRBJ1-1	CSVGIGPNTEAFF
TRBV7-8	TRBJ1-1	CASSLEGRIGNRKDTEAFF